A single sample is the source of the 30 T cell receptor beta chains below, sequenced in a study of blood T cell repertoires in COVID-19 (dated by TCRdb to the early 2020s). The library was prepared using the immunoSEQ multiplex PCR assay. TCRdb limited this immuneACCESS table to in-frame rearrangements with V and J called. A share of clones is missing; checked studies link under half to unresolved V genes, and the rest is unexplained. This sample has more than 60,000 clones in its table, and roughly 89% of those were observed once. 5.8% of the sample is held by the ten biggest clonotypes. Sequencing input: peripheral blood. The receptors stem from a human donor in a cohort sampled during active COVID-19.

The rearrangement joins TRBV9 to TRBJ2-3; TRBD1 matches 8 bases. V was pared by 7 bases and J by 5 bases, with 12 bases of the junction left unmatched. Germline V lookup: CDR1 SGDLS, CDR2 YYNGEE. CDR3 length: 15 amino acids. The CDR3 DNA reads as TGTGCCAGCGTTCGGGGGACAGGTGGTGTAGATACGCAGTATTTT. Translation gives CASVRGTGGVDTQYF.

This chain joins TRBV7-3 and TRBJ2-3; D is perhaps TRBD2 (5 bases). In germline, CDR1 is SGHTA, CDR2 FQGTGA. V dropped 2 bases and J dropped 0 bases, with 9 bases sitting between them. This CDR3 has 15 amino acids. The CDR3 reads CASSLYGESTDTQYF. The CDR3 DNA sequence: TGTGCCAGCAGCTTATACGGGGAAAGCACAGATACGCAGTATTTT.

The chain is built from TRBV6-5 and TRBJ2-5; 9 bases align to TRBD2. The CDR3 has 15 amino acids. V gave up 5 bases and J gave up 5 bases; unmatched junction bases: 9. Looked up from germline, CDR1 is MNHEY and CDR2 is SVGAGI. The CDR3 DNA follows: TGTGCCAGCAGTCTCCGAGGCGGGGGGGCGGAGACCCAGTACTTC. This gives the protein CASSLRGGGAETQYF.

V and J are TRBV18 and TRBJ1-1, with D possibly being TRBD1 (6 bases). CDR1 is KGHSH, CDR2 LQKENI, per germline. Trimming shortened V by 2 bases and J by 4 bases, and 8 bases separated the two germline ends. The CDR3 covers 13 residues. CDR3 sequence (DNA): TGTGCCAGCTCACCAACAGGGCCCACTGAAGCTTTCTTT. Its translation: CASSPTGPTEAFF.

This clone was detected only once. The CDR3 DNA reads as TGCGCCAGCAGCCAAGATACAATGATCTACGAGCAGTACTTC. Translated: CASSQDTMIYEQYF. This chain connects TRBV4-3 to TRBJ2-7; D call uncertain. Germline V gene sequence: CDR1 LGHNA, CDR2 YSLEER. V lost 0 bases to trimming and J lost 3 bases, with 9 bases between them. The CDR3 totals 14 residues.

The chain recombines TRBV23-1 with TRBJ1-4; D ambiguous. TRBV23-1 has ORF status, its function being uncertain. Trimming removed 11 bases from V and 5 bases from J, with 12 bases in between. This CDR3 comprises 12 residues. CDR3 DNA: TGCGCCCAGATCTCACGAAATGAAAAACTGTTTTTT. It specifies CAQISRNEKLFF.

This chain uses TRBV4-3 with TRBJ2-7, with a weak D call TRBD2 (7 bases). Trimming took 0 bases from V and 5 from J, leaving 17 bases between them. The CDR3 loop spans 16 amino acids. CDR1 is LGHNA, CDR2 YSLEER, per germline. The chain's CDR3 is CASSQEGGGAWDEQYF. The CDR3, as DNA: TGCGCCAGCAGCCAAGAGGGGGGGGGCGCTTGGGACGAGCAGTACTTC.

This chain connects TRBV5-5 to TRBJ2-5; 7 bases map to TRBD2. Trimming cost V 4 bases and J 5 bases; bases outside gene matches: 11. The germline gives CDR1 SGHKS, CDR2 YYEKEE (reference sequence). CDR3 length: 15 amino acids. The CDR3 nucleotides are TGTGCCAGCAGCAGTGTGGGGGGGAGATGGGAGACCCAGTACTTC. Its translation is CASSSVGGRWETQYF.

The chain uses TRBV30 and TRBJ1-2; no clear D gene. The CDR3 is 12 amino acids. The V end lost 1 base, the J end lost 7 bases, and 10 bases lay between the germline ends. Germline CDR1 reads GTSNPN; CDR2 reads SVGIG (reference sequence). In DNA, the CDR3 is TGTGCCTGGAGTGCCCCCCCTAGTGGCTACACCTTC. It codes for CAWSAPPSGYTF. Using reference TRBV30 and TRBJ1-2 for the parts outside the CDR3, the full variable domain is SQTIHQWPATLVQPVGSPLSLECTVEGTSNPNLYWYRQAAGRGLQLLFYSVGIGQISSEVPQNLSASRPQDRQFILSSKKLLLSDSGFYLCAWSAPPSGYTFGSGTRLTVV.

The chain has TRBV9 and TRBJ2-5, with a weak D call TRBD2 (5 bases). Germline CDR1 reads SGDLS; CDR2 reads YYNGEE. The CDR3 is made up of 15 amino acids. Between the trimmed V and J ends, which lost 0 bases and 5 bases, there was a span of 14 bases. The CDR3 reads CASSVALGDGETQYF. The CDR3 DNA follows: TGTGCCAGCAGCGTAGCTCTCGGGGATGGGGAGACCCAGTACTTC.

V usage is TRBV20-1 and J usage is TRBJ2-3; 9 nucleotides agree with TRBD2. The CDR3 runs to 17 residues. The germline gives CDR1 DFQATT, CDR2 SNEGSKA (reference sequence). J was trimmed by 7 bases and V by 3 bases; bases with no gene match: 17. The CDR3 nucleotides are TGCAGTGCTAGTGGCGGGGGGGCCGACCTCAATTATAATACGCAGTATTTT. Translating gives CSASGGGADLNYNTQYF.

V is TRBV7-8 and J is TRBJ2-5; D may be TRBD2 (6 bases). Between the trimmed V and J ends, which lost 3 bases and 4 bases, there was a span of 12 bases. The CDR3 covers 14 residues. The germline V gene has CDR1 SGHVS and CDR2 FQNEAQ. CDR3 protein: CASSFRERRETQYF. The CDR3 nucleotides are TGTGCCAGCAGCTTCCGGGAGAGGAGAGAGACCCAGTACTTC.

The chain has TRBV11-3 and TRBJ2-2, with TRBD1 matching over 8 bases. The J segment lost 6 bases and the V segment lost 5 bases, leaving 8 bases of the junction unmatched. Germline V lookup: CDR1 SGHNT, CDR2 YENEEA. The CDR3 has 15 residues. The CDR3 DNA follows: TGTGCCAGCAGCCCCGGCAGGGGGCCGGCCGGGGAGCTGTTTTTT. Its protein is CASSPGRGPAGELFF.

This sequence joins TRBV27 and TRBJ1-5; the match to TRBD1 covers 7 bases. Germline V CDR1 and CDR2: MNHEY, SMNVEV (reference sequence). The J segment lost 7 bases and the V segment lost 2 bases, leaving 8 bases of the junction unmatched. The length of the CDR3 is 15 residues. The CDR3 here is CASSLSDRVGQPQHF. The CDR3 coding sequence is TGTGCCAGCAGTTTAAGTGACAGGGTAGGGCAGCCCCAGCATTTT.

This chain uses TRBV6-6 with TRBJ2-5; TRBD1 matches 7 bases. V gave up 5 bases and J gave up 4 bases; unmatched junction bases: 10. This CDR3 is 15 amino acids long. Germline V gene data show CDR1 as MNHNY and CDR2 as SVGAGI (reference sequence). The chain's CDR3 is CASSPTLDRPETQYF. CDR3 coding DNA: TGTGCCAGCAGTCCAACCCTGGACAGGCCAGAGACCCAGTACTTC.

The V call is TRBV15, the J call TRBJ1-4; a possible D gene is TRBD1 (5 bases). Germline V gene lookup returns CDR1 LNHNV and CDR2 YYDKDF (reference sequence). This CDR3 is built from 15 residues. The ends were cut back, 2 bases at V and 3 bases at J, with 10 bases in the middle. In DNA form, the CDR3 reads TGTGCCACCAGCAGACAGACAGACCCTAATGAAAAACTGTTTTTT. It encodes CATSRQTDPNEKLFF.

This clone appeared once. The chain joins TRBV10-3 to TRBJ1-6; 9 bases are a match to TRBD1. Germline V gives CDR1 ENHRY, CDR2 SYGVKD. Trimming cost V 10 bases and J 5 bases; bases outside gene matches: 3. The CDR3 is 13 residues long. In DNA, the CDR3 is TGTGCCACCGGACAGGGGCATAATTCACCCCTCCACTTT. Its protein product is CATGQGHNSPLHF.

The chain combines TRBV12-3 or TRBV12-4 with TRBJ1-3; D might be TRBD1 (6 bases). Trimming removed 8 bases from V and 3 bases from J, with 8 bases in between. The CDR3 is 12 residues long. This chain's CDR3 is CASEQGGNTIYF. The DNA for the CDR3 is TGTGCCAGCGAACAGGGTGGAAACACCATATATTTT.

CDR3 in DNA: TGTGCCAGCAAACAGGGGGCAGATACGCAGTATTTT. Translated: CASKQGADTQYF. The V gene is TRBV12-3 or TRBV12-4, the J gene TRBJ2-3, with 8 bases matching TRBD1. The CDR3 contains 12 residues. With V trimmed by 7 bases and J by 4 bases, 1 base remained unmatched.

V usage is TRBV30 and J usage is TRBJ2-5, with a tentative D call TRBD1 (6 bases). V lost 3 bases and J 5 bases, leaving 13 bases between the germline ends. The CDR3 contains 13 residues. CDR1 and CDR2 (germline): GTSNPN, SVGIG (reference sequence). DNA of the CDR3: TGTGCCTGGAGCCCAGGGGAAGGGGAGACCCAGTACTTC. Its protein product is CAWSPGEGETQYF.

The rearrangement joins TRBV12-5 to TRBJ2-2; TRBD1 matches at 8 bases. The CDR3 sequence is 15 residues long. V lost 3 bases and J lost 5; bases outside the gene matches: 5. Per the germline V gene, CDR1 is LGHNT and CDR2 is FRNRAP. The CDR3 DNA follows: TGTGCTAGTGGTTTCCGACAGGGGCGAACCGGGGAGCTGTTTTTT. Protein product: CASGFRQGRTGELFF.

This clone has more than one count but fewer than ten. This chain links TRBV7-9 with TRBJ1-1, with D hard to call. Trimming removed 6 bases from V and 0 bases from J, with 17 bases in between. This CDR3 region has 16 residues. Germline V gene sequence: CDR1 SEHNR, CDR2 FQNEAQ (reference sequence). The CDR3 sequence: CASRPNAQAMNTEAFF. CDR3 bases: TGTGCCAGCAGGCCGAATGCCCAGGCCATGAACACTGAAGCTTTCTTT.

V and J are TRBV9 and TRBJ2-1; TRBD2 matches 8 bases. The V and J ends lost 3 bases and 2 bases, in that order; junction bases with no gene match: 4. This CDR3 has 15 residues. Germline V gives CDR1 SGDLS, CDR2 YYNGEE. As DNA, the CDR3 is TGTGCCAGCAGCGATCCGACTAGCGCCTACAATGAGCAGTTCTTC. Its translation: CASSDPTSAYNEQFF.

CDR3 sequence: CATIQQFANTGELFF. The CDR3 coding sequence is TGTGCCACCATCCAACAGTTCGCGAACACCGGGGAGCTGTTTTTT. V and J are TRBV10-3 and TRBJ2-2, with D uncertain. This CDR3 spans 15 amino acids. Germline V lookup: CDR1 ENHRY, CDR2 SYGVKD. V was shortened by 10 bases and J by 0 bases, with 15 bases between the two germline ends.

This chain links TRBV5-1 with TRBJ1-3; no clear D. V shed 0 bases and J shed 2 bases, with 9 bases lying between them. The CDR3 runs 15 residues. CDR1 is SGHRS and CDR2 is YFSETQ in the germline V gene. As DNA, the CDR3 is TGCGCCAGCAGCTTGGGGCAACCGACTGGAAACACCATATATTTT. This gives the protein CASSLGQPTGNTIYF.

The table lists this clone with a count of one. The CDR3 protein is CASSVDPDSHEQYF. CDR3 bases: TGTGCCAGCAGCGTAGATCCGGACAGTCACGAGCAGTACTTC. The chain combines TRBV9 with TRBJ2-7, with D possibly matching TRBD1 (6 bases). CDR1 SGDLS and CDR2 YYNGEE come from the germline V gene. The V gene lost 0 bases and the J gene lost 5 bases, with 12 bases spanning the gap. CDR3 length: 14 amino acids.

The chain joins TRBV18 to TRBJ2-1; D is undetermined. CDR1 and CDR2 (germline): KGHSH, LQKENI. There are 12 residues in the CDR3. V lost 1 base to trimming and J lost 8 bases, with 6 bases between them. CDR3 sequence: CASSPLVYEQFF. The CDR3 DNA sequence: TGTGCCAGCTCACCACTAGTATATGAGCAGTTCTTC.

This clone was observed a single time. The chain is built from TRBV29-1 and TRBJ1-2; D is unclear. The germline V and J ends were trimmed by 2 bases and 8 bases, with 9 bases remaining between them. Germline CDR1 SQVTM, CDR2 ANQGSEA. This CDR3 comprises 11 residues. The CDR3 DNA reads TGCAGCGTTGAATATCAGGTCGGCTACACCTTC. This translates into CSVEYQVGYTF.

This clone appeared a few times. The rearrangement links TRBV4-1 to TRBJ1-4; the D gene is possibly TRBD1 (5 bases). The CDR3 has 16 amino acids. Germline V lookup: CDR1 MGHRA, CDR2 YSYEKL. V was pared by 1 base and J by 4 bases, with 13 bases between. The CDR3 DNA is TGCGCCAGCAGCCAAGTGCTGCGTAGGGGTAATGAAAAACTGTTTTTT. Its protein is CASSQVLRRGNEKLFF.

The chain recombines TRBV27 with TRBJ1-1, with D possibly being TRBD1 (6 bases). The CDR3 has 15 amino acids. The germline V gene encodes CDR1 MNHEY and CDR2 SMNVEV (reference sequence). V gave up 2 bases and J gave up 6 bases, with 16 bases separating them. CDR3 in amino acids: CASSLIGRGTPEAFF. The CDR3 coding sequence is TGTGCCAGCAGTTTAATTGGCAGGGGTACCCCTGAAGCTTTCTTT.